This T cell receptor beta chain was profiled in a study of T cells in Graves' hyperthyroidism and ophthalmopathy. General observations from the study: The model made its ophthalmopathy prediction, and onset followed a median approximately 6 months later. Within blood appeared most thyroid clonotypes that had expanded above 0.001.

Amplified TCR beta CDR3 regions came from RNA transcripts. When the TCR CDR3 underwent first-round RT-PCR, the HTBI primer set was used. TCRdb redid the calling of the multiplex PCR reads with MiXCR, one entry per CDR3 protein. The profile shows 400,000 to 500,000 distinct CDR3 sequences, over 12% of them singletons. This clonotype was picked up a small number of times. As yet, its antigen is unknown. Each person with ophthalmopathy scored at least 3 on the Clinical Activity Score, reached NOSPECS grade 4 or higher, and had been ill under 3 months. PBMCs stemmed from approximately 9.1 ml fresh peripheral blood. Germline assignment: CDR1 MGHRA and CDR2 YSYEKL. The CDR3 has 16 amino acids. Trimming removed 3 bases from V and 2 bases from J; junction bases left unmatched: 8.

Sequencing was performed on blood. The genes are TRBV4-1 and TRBJ2-3, with 7 bases matching TRBD2. The clonotype originates from a young man with Graves' ophthalmopathy. DNA for the CDR3: TGCGCCAGCAGCCAGAGTCTGGGGACTACCACAGATACGCAGTATTTT. It codes for CASSQSLGTTTDTQYF.